This T cell receptor beta chain was recorded in a study of blood T cell repertoires in COVID-19 (dated by TCRdb to 2018 to 2021). As for the study more broadly: Samples from collaborators originated in the United States, Italy and Spain and spanned both the acute and convalescent phases of COVID-19. Where available, HLA class I and class II types were obtained from metadata supplied by the sample provider rather than from assay-based typing. The samples were drawn from two sources: the first 160 participants of the ongoing ImmuneRACE study, and 1,200 or so subjects contributed by 6 global collaborators. The sample metadata nearly always contained a de-identified subject ID, COVID-19 status, age in years and sex. Deeply sampled blood TCRbeta repertoires from subjects exposed to, actively infected with, or recovered from COVID-19 were included in the dataset. The prospective study material was composed of cDNA or gDNA derived from T cells, B-cell-depleted T cells, or PBMCs. A freely available public database, intended as a resource for researchers studying the immune response to SARS-CoV-2, is where the repertoires were released. Broad study findings and their caveats: The amount of clinical and demographic metadata varied by source and participant and was provided uncurated.

TCRbeta CDR3 regions were amplified from genomic DNA by means of the immunoSEQ Assay, a bias-controlled multiplex PCR. Processing in the source paper ran as follows. The number of nucleated cells in each sample was estimated by amplification of reference gene primers within the assay. Sequence reads were collapsed and filtered to measure the absolute abundance of every unique TCRbeta CDR3 rearrangement. For each sample, productive Simpson clonality was calculated by taking the square root of Simpson's diversity index across productive rearrangements. TCRdb stores this immuneACCESS table with in-frame sequences only. Part of the clones is absent; in the studies checked, under half of the shortfall reflects unresolved V genes, and no reason is known for the rest. The V and J calls and clone size were taken over from that table, and D and trimming were inferred from the DNA. Across this sample there are 200,000 to 250,000 clones, with roughly four fifths seen only once. Together, the top ten hold 3.4% of the sample.

As regards this clone: Its antigen target is currently unknown. No much larger clone exists at a distance of one base, and base qualities are not known.

From cysteine to phenylalanine, the CDR3 is 14 amino acids long. Only the CDR3 portion is preserved as DNA: 42 bases, with reading frame beginning at the first base. CDR1 LNHDA and CDR2 SQIVND are derived from the germline V gene (reference sequence). Relative to germline, V is 5 bases shorter and J is 4 bases shorter, with 13 bases between their ends. Each collaborating institution followed its own protocols to collect whole blood in K2EDTA tubes. Collaborator samples were shipped for TCRbeta analysis as frozen whole blood, isolated PBMCs, or DNA extracted from either sample type. The sample was peripheral blood. Recombination connected TRBV19 to TRBJ2-3; TRBD2 might be the D gene, on 6 matching bases. The receptor comes from a woman between 18 and 29 years old with acute or convalescent COVID-19. The DNA sequence is given as TGTGCCAGTAGTGCTAGCGTGGGTCCAGATACGCAGTATTTT. The resulting protein is CASSASVGPDTQYF.